This note documents a single T cell receptor beta chain sequence. The target of this receptor is not known. No much larger clone exists at a distance of one base, and base qualities are not known. The germline V gene (reference sequence) yields LNHDA for CDR1 and SQIVND for CDR2. Including cysteine and phenylalanine, the CDR3 has 11 amino acids. The CDR3 DNA has 33 bases and is translated from base 1. A distance of 12 bases separates the germline ends of V and J, which lose 9 bases and 6 bases respectively. The method was the immunoSEQ multiplex PCR assay. TCRdb took this table from immuneACCESS and kept in-frame rearrangements with V and J called. Such tables lack part of the clones; where checked against another copy, unresolved V genes explain under half of the gap, and the rest is unexplained. Counted in this sample were around 80,000 clones; 75% to 90% of them appeared once. Of the sample, 0.41% falls within the top ten clones.

These data come from a study of technical replicates of blood from several donors (dated by TCRdb to the late 2010s). The chain was built from TRBV19 and TRBJ2-7; the D gene is perhaps TRBD1, from 5 matching bases. This sequence was found in a human donor in good health. The sample comprised T cells isolated from PBMCs. The CDR3 reads as follows: CARTESLEQYF. The DNA sequence reads TGTGCCAGGACAGAGAGCCTCGAGCAGTACTTC.